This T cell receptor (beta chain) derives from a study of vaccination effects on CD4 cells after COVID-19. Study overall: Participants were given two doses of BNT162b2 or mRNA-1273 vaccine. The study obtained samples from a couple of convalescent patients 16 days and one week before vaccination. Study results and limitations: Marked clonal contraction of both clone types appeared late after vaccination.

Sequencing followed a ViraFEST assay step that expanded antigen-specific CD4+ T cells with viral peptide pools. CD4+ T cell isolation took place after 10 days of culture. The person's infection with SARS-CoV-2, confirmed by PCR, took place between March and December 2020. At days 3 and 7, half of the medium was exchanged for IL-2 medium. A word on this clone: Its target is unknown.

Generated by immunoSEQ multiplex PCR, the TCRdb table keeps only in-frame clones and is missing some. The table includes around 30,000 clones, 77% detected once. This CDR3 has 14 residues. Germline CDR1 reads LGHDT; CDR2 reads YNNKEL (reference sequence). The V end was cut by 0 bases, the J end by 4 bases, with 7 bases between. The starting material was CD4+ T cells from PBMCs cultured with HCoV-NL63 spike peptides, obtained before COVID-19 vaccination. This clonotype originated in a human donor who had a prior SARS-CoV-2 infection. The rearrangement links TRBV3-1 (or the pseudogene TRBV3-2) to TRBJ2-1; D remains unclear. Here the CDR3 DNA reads TGTGCCAGCAGCCAAGATTGGGGATACAATGAGCAGTTCTTC. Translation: CASSQDWGYNEQFF.